The next 27 T cell receptor beta chains were all read from a single sample in a study of blood T cell repertoires in COVID-19. The data were produced by immunoSEQ multiplex PCR, yet TCRdb's version contains in-frame clones alone and is incomplete. The sample consists of about 140,000 clones, approximately 84% of them appearing once. Specimen: PBMCs or T cells enriched from blood (not recorded which). The receptors here all came from a woman between 50 and 59 years old with acute COVID-19.

This clone was counted only a few times. The J gene is TRBJ2-7, the V gene TRBV27; no clear D gene. V shed 2 bases and J shed 2 bases, with 16 bases lying between them. The CDR3 extends over 16 amino acids. Germline assignment: CDR1 MNHEY and CDR2 SMNVEV (reference sequence). CDR3 sequence reads: CASSLDGFRVPYEQYF. The CDR3 nucleotides read TGTGCCAGCAGTTTAGATGGTTTCCGGGTACCCTACGAGCAGTACTTC.

This chain uses TRBV7-8 with TRBJ1-5; 7 bases match TRBD1. J was trimmed by 7 bases and V by 2 bases; bases with no gene match: 14. The CDR3 is made up of 17 amino acids. In germline, CDR1 is SGHVS, CDR2 FQNEAQ. This CDR3 reads CASSLSRRRQGRQPQHF. As DNA, the CDR3 is TGTGCCAGCAGCTTATCCCGTCGTAGACAGGGCAGGCAGCCCCAGCATTTT.

The rearrangement uses TRBV10-3 and TRBJ1-2, with D possibly being TRBD1 (6 bases). CDR1 is ENHRY and CDR2 is SYGVKD in the germline V gene. The CDR3 totals 15 residues. V shed 0 bases and J shed 5 bases, with 13 bases lying between them. The CDR3 protein is CAISESVQQGYGYTF. CDR3 nucleotide sequence: TGTGCCATCAGTGAGTCGGTGCAGCAGGGGTATGGCTACACCTTC.

This sequence joins TRBV2 and TRBJ1-1; D possibly corresponds to TRBD1 (5 bases). CDR1 and CDR2 from the germline V gene are SNHLY and FYNNEI. The CDR3 consists of 13 residues. V lost 6 bases and J 1 base, leaving 9 bases between the germline ends. The DNA for the CDR3 is TGTGCCAGCAGATACGGACAGAACACTGAAGCTTTCTTT. It specifies CASRYGQNTEAFF.

V usage is TRBV5-1 and J usage is TRBJ1-4; tentatively, D is TRBD1 (6 bases). V was pared by 1 base and J by 6 bases, with 10 bases between. Per the germline V gene, CDR1 is SGHRS and CDR2 is YFSETQ. The CDR3 covers 14 residues. CDR3 sequence reads: CASSLLQGDEKLFF. The CDR3 nucleotides are TGCGCCAGCAGCTTGCTACAGGGAGATGAAAAACTGTTTTTT.

The chain links TRBV2 to TRBJ1-3; D remains unclear. This CDR3 has 14 residues. Germline CDR1 and CDR2: SNHLY and FYNNEI. The V end was cut by 5 bases, the J end by 0 bases, with 8 bases between. CDR3 DNA: TGTGCCAGCAGTATGAGTCGCTCTGGAAACACCATATATTTT. Its translation is CASSMSRSGNTIYF.

The J gene is TRBJ2-7, the V gene TRBV5-1; possibly TRBD2 for D (6 bases). From germline, CDR1 is SGHRS and CDR2 YFSETQ. Trimming cost V 6 bases and J 3 bases, with 19 bases left between them. This CDR3 is built from 15 residues. The CDR3: CASTIGGRGDYEQYF. The CDR3 nucleotides read TGCGCCAGCACTATAGGCGGCCGCGGGGACTACGAGCAGTACTTC.

The rearrangement joins TRBV7-9 to TRBJ2-5; 7 nucleotides agree with TRBD1. CDR3 length equals 17 residues. The germline CDR1 and CDR2 sequences are SEHNR and FQNEAQ (reference sequence). Trimming at V came to 5 bases and at J to 5 bases, leaving 17 bases not matched to a gene. CDR3 protein: CASSQSNRGLGWETQYF. The CDR3 DNA reads TGTGCCAGCAGCCAATCCAACAGGGGTCTGGGTTGGGAGACCCAGTACTTC.

The chain recombines TRBV19 with TRBJ2-1; 10 bases are shared with TRBD1. The CDR3 has 15 residues. Germline V lookup: CDR1 LNHDA, CDR2 SQIVND (reference sequence). V was clipped by 6 bases and J by 4 bases; unmatched bases: 6. The CDR3 sequence is CASSRDRGIYNEQFF. Written as DNA, the CDR3 is TGTGCCAGTAGCAGGGACAGGGGAATTTACAATGAGCAGTTCTTC.

This clone has more than one count but fewer than ten. The chain is built from TRBV3-1 (or the pseudogene TRBV3-2) and TRBJ1-2; 8 nucleotides line up with TRBD1. The trim removed 2 bases at V and 1 base at J, leaving 3 bases unmatched. The germline V gene encodes CDR1 LGHDT and CDR2 YNNKEL (reference sequence). The CDR3 covers 15 residues. CDR3 sequence (DNA): TGTGCCAGCAGCCAAAGGACAGGGAATAACTATGGCTACACCTTC. Its protein product is CASSQRTGNNYGYTF.

The chain carries TRBV7-8 and TRBJ1-6, with TRBD1 matching over 9 bases. Germline values: CDR1 SGHVS, CDR2 FQNEAQ. This CDR3 has 17 residues. J gave up 8 bases and V 4 bases, and 12 bases lay outside the gene matches. The chain's CDR3 is CASSSPPGTGRHSPLHF. In DNA, the CDR3 is TGTGCCAGCAGCTCGCCCCCCGGGACAGGGAGGCATTCACCCCTCCACTTT.

This clone was counted a few times. The chain carries TRBV12-3 or TRBV12-4 and TRBJ1-2, with D perhaps matching TRBD1 (6 bases). V lost 5 bases and J lost 6, with 13 bases in between. The CDR3 is made up of 13 amino acids. Written as DNA, the CDR3 is TGTGCCAGCAGTGCCAACAGGGTGGATGGCTACACCTTC. This codes for CASSANRVDGYTF.

This chain links TRBV7-9 with TRBJ1-4, with D hard to call. Germline values: CDR1 SEHNR, CDR2 FQNEAQ (reference sequence). The germline V and J ends were trimmed by 5 bases and 2 bases, with 12 bases remaining between them. This CDR3 comprises 15 residues. The CDR3 loop reads CASSKTVDTNEKLFF. The CDR3 bases are TGTGCCAGCAGCAAAACAGTTGATACTAATGAAAAACTGTTTTTT.

The genes are TRBV7-3 and TRBJ2-3; D may be TRBD2 (6 bases). Germline V gene sequence: CDR1 SGHTA, CDR2 FQGTGA. Trimming stripped 1 base from V and 0 bases from J, with 8 bases between. The CDR3 covers 15 residues. CDR3 coding DNA: TGTGCCAGCAGCTTAAATCGGGGGAGCACAGATACGCAGTATTTT. Residues: CASSLNRGSTDTQYF.

The rearrangement uses TRBV15 and TRBJ1-4; the D gene is possibly TRBD1 (6 bases). The CDR3 has 16 residues. V lost 4 bases to trimming and J lost 1 base, with 13 bases between them. Germline V gene sequence: CDR1 LNHNV, CDR2 YYDKDF (reference sequence). CDR3 sequence reads: CATSKGGGRTNEKLFF. The CDR3 nucleotides read TGTGCCACCAGCAAGGGGGGCGGGAGAACTAATGAAAAACTGTTTTTT.

The genes are TRBV15 and TRBJ2-1; 11 nucleotides match TRBD2. Germline V gene lookup returns CDR1 LNHNV and CDR2 YYDKDF (reference sequence). This CDR3 contains 15 residues. V dropped 3 bases and J dropped 4; count of bases not matched to a gene: 2. The CDR3 nucleotides are TGTGCCACCAGCAGGGGACTAGCGGATTACAATGAGCAGTTCTTC. Translation gives CATSRGLADYNEQFF.

V is TRBV28 and J is TRBJ2-3; TRBD1 matches 11 bases. V lost 6 bases to trimming and J lost 4 bases; unmatched junction nucleotides: 9. The germline gives CDR1 MDHEN, CDR2 SYDVKM. The CDR3 loop spans 16 amino acids. The CDR3 DNA reads as TGTGCCAGCAGGGGGACTCCGGGACAGGGGGCAGATACGCAGTATTTT. This encodes CASRGTPGQGADTQYF.

The rearrangement uses TRBV7-9 and TRBJ1-4; TRBD1 is a possible D gene (6 bases). The CDR3 contains 16 residues. V dropped 5 bases and J dropped 0 bases, with 13 bases sitting between them. Germline CDR1 and CDR2: SEHNR and FQNEAQ (reference sequence). CDR3 in amino acids: CASSQRTVATNEKLFF. CDR3 DNA: TGTGCCAGCAGCCAAAGGACAGTTGCAACTAATGAAAAACTGTTTTTT.

This clone has more than one count but fewer than ten. This chain connects TRBV30 to TRBJ2-2, with 9 bases matching TRBD1. CDR1 is GTSNPN, CDR2 SVGIG, per germline (reference sequence). This CDR3 is built from 15 residues. V was pared by 1 base and J by 7 bases, with 7 bases of the junction left unmatched. CDR3 region: CAWSAHRGLGGELFF. CDR3 nucleotide sequence: TGTGCCTGGAGTGCTCACAGGGGGCTGGGCGGGGAGCTGTTTTTT.

V gene TRBV5-1 combines with J gene TRBJ1-2; D is possibly TRBD1 (5 bases). Looked up from germline, CDR1 is SGHRS and CDR2 is YFSETQ. The CDR3 is 13 residues long. Trimming shortened V by 2 bases and J by 7 bases, and 12 bases separated the two germline ends. CDR3 nucleotide sequence: TGCGCCAGCAGCTTCGAACCCCAGGGTGGCTACACCTTC. Its translation is CASSFEPQGGYTF.

V usage is TRBV6-5 and J usage is TRBJ2-5; D may be TRBD2 (5 bases). With 2 bases removed from V and 4 bases from J, the gap between germline ends came to 11 bases. Germline-derived CDR1 and CDR2 are MNHEY and SVGAGI. The CDR3 is 14 residues long. The CDR3 here is CASSYEGFGETQYF. CDR3 DNA sequence: TGTGCCAGCAGTTACGAGGGATTTGGAGAGACCCAGTACTTC.

This chain connects TRBV10-1 to TRBJ1-4, with D unresolved. V lost 10 bases and J 4 bases, leaving 13 bases between the germline ends. This CDR3 has 13 residues. Germline CDR1 WNHNN, CDR2 SYGVQD (reference sequence). The CDR3 DNA is TGCGCCACCGGCCCCGGGGATAATGAAAAACTGTTTTTT. This codes for CATGPGDNEKLFF.

In this sample, this clone turned up a few times. The gene calls are TRBV20-1 and TRBJ1-4; unclear D gene. Germline values: CDR1 DFQATT, CDR2 SNEGSKA (reference sequence). The CDR3 is made up of 11 amino acids. Trimming removed 6 bases from V and 4 bases from J, with 6 bases in between. The CDR3 nucleotides read TGCAGTGCAAGCCTTAATGAAAAACTGTTTTTT. It codes for CSASLNEKLFF.

This chain uses TRBV9 with TRBJ2-3; TRBD1 might be the D (6 bases). Between the trimmed V and J ends, which lost 3 bases and 0 bases, there was a span of 11 bases. Germline CDR1 and CDR2: SGDLS and YYNGEE. The CDR3 contains 15 residues. CDR3 bases: TGTGCCAGCAGCGGCCCCGGGACAAGCACAGATACGCAGTATTTT. Its protein is CASSGPGTSTDTQYF. Supplemented by reference TRBV9 and TRBJ2-3, the full variable domain reads DSGVTQTPKHLITATGQRVTLRCSPRSGDLSVYWYQQSLDQGLQFLIQYYNGEERAKGNILERFSAQQFPDLHSELNLSSLELGDSALYFCASSGPGTSTDTQYFGPGTRLTVL.

The chain joins TRBV27 to TRBJ2-7; TRBD2 is a possible D gene (7 bases). CDR1 and CDR2 (germline): MNHEY, SMNVEV (reference sequence). This CDR3 comprises 14 residues. The V end lost 5 bases, the J end lost 4 bases, and 15 bases lay between the germline ends. The CDR3 loop reads CASSRTGRAYEQYF. In nucleotides, the CDR3 is TGTGCCAGCAGTCGCACAGGGAGGGCTTACGAGCAGTACTTC.

V and J are TRBV18 and TRBJ2-3, with D unresolved. Trimming stripped 2 bases from V and 1 base from J, with 7 bases between. CDR3 length equals 14 residues. Germline V gene sequence: CDR1 KGHSH, CDR2 LQKENI. CDR3 bases: TGTGCCAGCTCACCAAACGGAGGCACAGATACGCAGTATTTT. Translation: CASSPNGGTDTQYF.

CDR3 in amino acids: CATSDPASPSYEQYF. The CDR3 DNA sequence: TGTGCCACCAGTGATCCGGCTAGTCCCTCCTACGAGCAGTACTTC. The chain is built from TRBV24-1 and TRBJ2-7; D unclear. CDR1 and CDR2 from the germline V gene are KGHDR and SFDVKD. V was shortened by 3 bases and J by 0 bases, with 11 bases between the two germline ends. The CDR3 totals 15 residues.